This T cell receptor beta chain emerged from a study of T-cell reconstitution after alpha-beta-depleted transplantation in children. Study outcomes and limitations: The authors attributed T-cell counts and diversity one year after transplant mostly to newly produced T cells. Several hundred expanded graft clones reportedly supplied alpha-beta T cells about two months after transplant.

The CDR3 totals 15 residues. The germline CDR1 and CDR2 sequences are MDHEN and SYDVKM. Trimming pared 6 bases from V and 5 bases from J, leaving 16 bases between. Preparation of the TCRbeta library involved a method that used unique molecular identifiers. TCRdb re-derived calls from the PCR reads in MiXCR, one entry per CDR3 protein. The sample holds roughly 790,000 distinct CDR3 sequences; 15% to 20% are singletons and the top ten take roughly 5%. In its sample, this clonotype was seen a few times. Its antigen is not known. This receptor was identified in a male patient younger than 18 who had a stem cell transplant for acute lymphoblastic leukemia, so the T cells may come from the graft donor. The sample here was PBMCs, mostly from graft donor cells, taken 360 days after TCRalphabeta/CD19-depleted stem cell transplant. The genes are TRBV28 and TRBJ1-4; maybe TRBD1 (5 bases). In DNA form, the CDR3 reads TGTGCCAGCAGCCCCGGGTTGGGGGTCAATGAAAAACTGTTTTTT. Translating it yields CASSPGLGVNEKLFF.